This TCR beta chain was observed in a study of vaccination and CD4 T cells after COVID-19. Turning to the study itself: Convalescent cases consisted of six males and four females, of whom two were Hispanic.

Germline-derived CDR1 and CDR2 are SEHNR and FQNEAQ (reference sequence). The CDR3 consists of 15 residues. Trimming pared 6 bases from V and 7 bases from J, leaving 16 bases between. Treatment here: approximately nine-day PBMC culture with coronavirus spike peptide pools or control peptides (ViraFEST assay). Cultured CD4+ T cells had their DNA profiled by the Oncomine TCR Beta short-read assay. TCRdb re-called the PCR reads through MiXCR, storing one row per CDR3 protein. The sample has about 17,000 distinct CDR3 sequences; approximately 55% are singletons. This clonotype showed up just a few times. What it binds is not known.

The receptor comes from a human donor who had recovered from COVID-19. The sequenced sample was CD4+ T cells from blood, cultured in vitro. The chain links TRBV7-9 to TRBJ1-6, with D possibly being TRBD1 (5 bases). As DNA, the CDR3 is TGTGCCAGCAGGAGGAGGGACCTTGCCAATTCACCCCTCCACTTT. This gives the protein CASRRRDLANSPLHF.